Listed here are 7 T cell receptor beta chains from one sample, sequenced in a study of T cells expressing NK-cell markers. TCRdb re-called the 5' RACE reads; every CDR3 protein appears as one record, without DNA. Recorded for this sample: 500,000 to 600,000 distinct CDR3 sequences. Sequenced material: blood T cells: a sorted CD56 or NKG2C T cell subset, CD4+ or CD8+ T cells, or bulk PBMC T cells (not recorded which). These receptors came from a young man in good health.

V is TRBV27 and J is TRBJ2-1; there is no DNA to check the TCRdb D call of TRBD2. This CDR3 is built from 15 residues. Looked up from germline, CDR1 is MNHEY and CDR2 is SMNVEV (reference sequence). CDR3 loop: CASSFSSGPYNEQFF.

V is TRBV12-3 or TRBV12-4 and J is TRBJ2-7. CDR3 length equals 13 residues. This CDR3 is CASSLSALHEQYF.

The CDR3 here is CASSPLSWTGTAETQYF. This chain uses TRBV12-3 or TRBV12-4 with TRBJ2-5; checking the TCRdb D call of TRBD1 is not possible without DNA. The CDR3 length is 17 residues.

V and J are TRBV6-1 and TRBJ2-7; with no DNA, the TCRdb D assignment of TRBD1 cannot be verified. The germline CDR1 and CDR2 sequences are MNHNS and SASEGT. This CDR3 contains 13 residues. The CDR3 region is CATGTGNSYEQYF.

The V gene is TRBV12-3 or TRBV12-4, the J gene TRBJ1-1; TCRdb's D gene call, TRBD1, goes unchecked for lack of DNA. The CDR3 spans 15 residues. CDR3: CASSLGRGLFTEAFF.

Here the CDR3 reads CASSYSIPSPGEKLFF. This chain uses TRBV6-5 with TRBJ1-4; TCRdb's D call, TRBD1, is unchecked because there is no DNA. Germline assignment: CDR1 MNHEY and CDR2 SVGAGI. The CDR3 extends over 16 amino acids.

CDR3: CASSYVGASETQYF. This chain links TRBV6-5 with TRBJ2-5; the D gene TCRdb calls, TRBD1, cannot be checked with no DNA. Per the germline V gene, CDR1 is MNHEY and CDR2 is SVGAGI. The CDR3 totals 14 residues.